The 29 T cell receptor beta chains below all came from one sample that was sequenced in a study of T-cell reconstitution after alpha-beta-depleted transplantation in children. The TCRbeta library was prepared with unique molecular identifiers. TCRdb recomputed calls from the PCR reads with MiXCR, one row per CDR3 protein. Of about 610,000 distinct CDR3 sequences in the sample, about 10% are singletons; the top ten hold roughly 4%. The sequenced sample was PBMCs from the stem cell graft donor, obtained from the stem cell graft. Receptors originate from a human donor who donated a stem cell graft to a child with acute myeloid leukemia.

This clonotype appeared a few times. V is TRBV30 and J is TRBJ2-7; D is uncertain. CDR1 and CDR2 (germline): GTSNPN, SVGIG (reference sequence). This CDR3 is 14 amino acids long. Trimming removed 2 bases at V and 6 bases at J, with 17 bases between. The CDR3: CAWSLSPTHPEQYF. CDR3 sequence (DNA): TGTGCCTGGAGTTTAAGTCCCACACACCCCGAGCAGTACTTC.

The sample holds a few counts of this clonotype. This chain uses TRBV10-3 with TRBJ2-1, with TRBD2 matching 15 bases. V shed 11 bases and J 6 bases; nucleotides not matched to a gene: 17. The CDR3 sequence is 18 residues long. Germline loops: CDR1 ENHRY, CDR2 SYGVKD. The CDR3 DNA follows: TGTGCCGCCTACACCGGGACTAGCGGGAGGCCCCTACCCAATGAGCAGTTCTTC. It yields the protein CAAYTGTSGRPLPNEQFF.

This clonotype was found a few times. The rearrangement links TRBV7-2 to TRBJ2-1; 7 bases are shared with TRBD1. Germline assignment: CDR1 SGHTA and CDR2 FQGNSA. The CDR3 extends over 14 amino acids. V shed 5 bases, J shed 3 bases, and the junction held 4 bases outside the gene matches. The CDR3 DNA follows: TGTGCCAGCAGCCCCAGACAGGGCTACAATGAGCAGTTCTTC. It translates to CASSPRQGYNEQFF.

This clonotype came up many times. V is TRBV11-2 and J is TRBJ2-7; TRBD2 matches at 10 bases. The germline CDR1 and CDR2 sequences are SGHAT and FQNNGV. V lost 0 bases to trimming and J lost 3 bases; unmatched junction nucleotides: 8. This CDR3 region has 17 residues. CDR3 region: CASSLEGGSGGYYEQYF. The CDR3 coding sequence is TGTGCCAGCAGCTTAGAAGGAGGTAGCGGGGGGTACTACGAGCAGTACTTC.

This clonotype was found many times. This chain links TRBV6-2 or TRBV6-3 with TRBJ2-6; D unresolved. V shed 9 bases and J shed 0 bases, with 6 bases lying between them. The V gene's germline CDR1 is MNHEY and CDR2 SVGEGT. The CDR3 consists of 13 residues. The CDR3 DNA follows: TGTGCCAGTGGCGTCTCTGGGGCCAACGTCCTGACTTTC. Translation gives CASGVSGANVLTF.

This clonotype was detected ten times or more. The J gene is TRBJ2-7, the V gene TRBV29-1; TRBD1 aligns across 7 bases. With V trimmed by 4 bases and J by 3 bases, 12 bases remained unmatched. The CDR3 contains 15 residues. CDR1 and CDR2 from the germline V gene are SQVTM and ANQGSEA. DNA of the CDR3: TGCAGCGTTGGTATATTGGACAGGACCCTCTACGAGCAGTACTTC. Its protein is CSVGILDRTLYEQYF.

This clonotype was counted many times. As DNA, the CDR3 is TGTGCCAGCAGCAGGCAGGGTATACTTTCTAGCACAGATACGCAGTATTTT. This encodes CASSRQGILSSTDTQYF. The chain combines TRBV7-9 with TRBJ2-3; TRBD1 might be the D (5 bases). Germline V gives CDR1 SEHNR, CDR2 FQNEAQ (reference sequence). The CDR3 consists of 17 residues. The V gene lost 5 bases and the J gene lost 0 bases, with 18 bases spanning the gap.

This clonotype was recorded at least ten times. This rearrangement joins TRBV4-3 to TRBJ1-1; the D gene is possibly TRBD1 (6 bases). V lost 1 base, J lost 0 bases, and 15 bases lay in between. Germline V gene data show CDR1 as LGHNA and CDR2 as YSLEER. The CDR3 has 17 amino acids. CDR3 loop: CASSQGETGAMNTEAFF. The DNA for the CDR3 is TGCGCCAGCAGCCAAGGAGAAACGGGGGCTATGAACACTGAAGCTTTCTTT.

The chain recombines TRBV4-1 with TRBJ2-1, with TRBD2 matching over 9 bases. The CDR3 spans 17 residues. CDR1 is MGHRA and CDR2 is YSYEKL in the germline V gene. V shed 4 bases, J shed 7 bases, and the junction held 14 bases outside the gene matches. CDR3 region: CASSPLLAGVNVNEQFF. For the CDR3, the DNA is TGCGCCAGCAGCCCCCTATTAGCGGGAGTTAACGTGAATGAGCAGTTCTTC.

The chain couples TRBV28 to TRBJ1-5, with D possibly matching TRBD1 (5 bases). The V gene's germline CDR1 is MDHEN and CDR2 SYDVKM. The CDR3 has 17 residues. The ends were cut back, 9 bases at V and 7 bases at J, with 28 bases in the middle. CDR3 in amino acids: CASHFSKRGAGWQPQHF. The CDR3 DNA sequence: TGTGCCAGTCATTTTTCCAAACGTGGGGCCGGGTGGCAGCCCCAGCATTTT.

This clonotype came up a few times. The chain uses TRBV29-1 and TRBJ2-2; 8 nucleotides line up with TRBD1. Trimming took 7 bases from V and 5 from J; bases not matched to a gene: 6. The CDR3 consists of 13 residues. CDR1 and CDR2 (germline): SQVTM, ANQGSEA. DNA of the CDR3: TGCAGCGCCCTGACAGGGGCTACCGGGGAGCTGTTTTTT. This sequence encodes CSALTGATGELFF.

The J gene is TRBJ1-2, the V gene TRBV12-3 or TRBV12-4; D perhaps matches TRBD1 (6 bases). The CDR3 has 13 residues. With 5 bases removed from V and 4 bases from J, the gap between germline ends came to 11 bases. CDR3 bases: TGTGCCAGCAGTCCCCCGGGGGCCTATGGCTACACCTTC. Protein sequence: CASSPPGAYGYTF.

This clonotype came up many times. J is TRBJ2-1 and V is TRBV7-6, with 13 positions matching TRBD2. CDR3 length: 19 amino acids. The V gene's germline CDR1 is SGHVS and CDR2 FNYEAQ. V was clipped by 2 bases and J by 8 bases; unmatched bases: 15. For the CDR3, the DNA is TGTGCCAGCAGCTTACATGGGACTAGCGGGACCCTGAGGGTCGATGAGCAGTTCTTC. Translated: CASSLHGTSGTLRVDEQFF. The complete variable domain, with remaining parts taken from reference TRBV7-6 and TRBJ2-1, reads GAGVSQSPRYKVTKRGQDVALRCDPISGHVSLYWYRQALGQGPEFLTYFNYEAQQDKSGLPNDRFSAERPEGSISTLTIQRTEQRDSAMYRCASSLHGTSGTLRVDEQFFGPGTRLTVL.

The chain's CDR3 is CSAGEGVFNEQFF. The CDR3 DNA follows: TGCAGCGCTGGGGAAGGGGTGTTCAATGAGCAGTTCTTC. The chain couples TRBV29-1 to TRBJ2-1, with a tentative D call TRBD1 (5 bases). The CDR3 has 13 residues. V was shortened by 7 bases and J by 6 bases, with 16 bases between the two germline ends. Germline CDR1 and CDR2: SQVTM and ANQGSEA.

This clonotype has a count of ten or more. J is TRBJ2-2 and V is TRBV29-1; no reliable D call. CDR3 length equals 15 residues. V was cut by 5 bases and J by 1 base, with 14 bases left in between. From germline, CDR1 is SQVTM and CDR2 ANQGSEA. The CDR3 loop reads CSVYAGPRNTGELFF. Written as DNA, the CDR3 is TGCAGCGTTTATGCCGGGCCCCGGAACACCGGGGAGCTGTTTTTT.

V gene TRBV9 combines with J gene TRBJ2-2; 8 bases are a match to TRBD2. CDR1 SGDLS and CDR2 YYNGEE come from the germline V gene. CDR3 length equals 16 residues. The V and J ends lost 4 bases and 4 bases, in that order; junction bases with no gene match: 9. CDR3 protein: CASSRGGRMSTGELFF. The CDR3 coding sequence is TGTGCCAGCAGCCGGGGGGGGAGGATGTCCACCGGGGAGCTGTTTTTT.

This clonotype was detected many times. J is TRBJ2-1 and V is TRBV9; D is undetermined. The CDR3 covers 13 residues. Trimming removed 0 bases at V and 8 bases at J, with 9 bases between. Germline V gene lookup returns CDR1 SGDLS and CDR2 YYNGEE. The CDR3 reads CASSVAGVHEQFF. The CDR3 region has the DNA TGTGCCAGCAGCGTAGCTGGGGTCCATGAGCAGTTCTTC.

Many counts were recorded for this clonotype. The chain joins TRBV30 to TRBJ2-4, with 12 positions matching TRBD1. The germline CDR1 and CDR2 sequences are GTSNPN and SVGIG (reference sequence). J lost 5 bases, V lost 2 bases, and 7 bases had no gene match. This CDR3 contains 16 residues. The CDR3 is CAWSLGTGGYQNIQYF. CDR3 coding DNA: TGTGCCTGGAGTCTCGGGACAGGGGGCTACCAAAACATTCAGTACTTC.

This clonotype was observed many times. The CDR3 reads CASTDRVDKMVANVLTF. The CDR3 DNA sequence: TGTGCCAGCACGGACAGGGTTGATAAAATGGTGGCCAACGTCCTGACTTTC. The V and J genes are TRBV6-1 and TRBJ2-6, with TRBD1 matching over 8 bases. This CDR3 is 17 amino acids long. V lost 7 bases to trimming and J lost 6 bases; unmatched junction nucleotides: 14. Per germline, CDR1 MNHNS and CDR2 SASEGT.

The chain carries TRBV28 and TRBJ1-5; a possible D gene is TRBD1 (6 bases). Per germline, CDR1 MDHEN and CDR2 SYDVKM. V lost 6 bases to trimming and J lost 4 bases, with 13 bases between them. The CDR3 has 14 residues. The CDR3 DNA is TGTGCCAGCAGAGTAGGGGGGCCGAATCAGCCCCAGCATTTT. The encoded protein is CASRVGGPNQPQHF.

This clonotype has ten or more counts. CDR3 region: CASSGQGSMAFF. The DNA of the CDR3 is TGCGCCAGCAGTGGACAGGGCAGTATGGCTTTCTTT. The chain employs TRBV10-2 and TRBJ1-1, with 7 bases lining up with TRBD1. CDR1 is WSHSY and CDR2 is SAAADI in the germline V gene. This CDR3 contains 12 residues. The V segment lost 4 bases and the J segment 11 bases; nucleotides outside the gene matches: 7.

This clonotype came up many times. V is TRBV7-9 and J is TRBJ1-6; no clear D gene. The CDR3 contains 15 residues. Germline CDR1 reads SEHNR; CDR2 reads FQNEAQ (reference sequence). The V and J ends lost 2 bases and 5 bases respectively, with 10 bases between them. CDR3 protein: CASSLNSPNNSPLHF. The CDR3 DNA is TGTGCCAGCAGCTTAAATTCCCCCAATAATTCACCCCTCCACTTT.

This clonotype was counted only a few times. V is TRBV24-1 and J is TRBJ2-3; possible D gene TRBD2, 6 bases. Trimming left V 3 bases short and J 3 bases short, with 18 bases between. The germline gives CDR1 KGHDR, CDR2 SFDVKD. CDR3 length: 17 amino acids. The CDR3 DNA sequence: TGTGCCACCAGTGATACTCGGGGGAGCGCTACGACAGATACGCAGTATTTT. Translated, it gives CATSDTRGSATTDTQYF.

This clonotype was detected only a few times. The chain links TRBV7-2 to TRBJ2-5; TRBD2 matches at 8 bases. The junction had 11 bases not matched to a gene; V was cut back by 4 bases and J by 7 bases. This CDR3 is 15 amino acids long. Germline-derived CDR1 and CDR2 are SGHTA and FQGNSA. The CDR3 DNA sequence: TGTGCCAGCAGCTCCTCGCGACTAGCGCTTGGGACCCAGTACTTC. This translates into CASSSSRLALGTQYF.

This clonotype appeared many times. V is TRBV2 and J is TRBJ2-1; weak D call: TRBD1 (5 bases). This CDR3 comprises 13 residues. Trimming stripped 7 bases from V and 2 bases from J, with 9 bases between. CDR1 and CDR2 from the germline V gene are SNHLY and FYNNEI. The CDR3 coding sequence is TGTGCCAGCACGGCAGGGCCCTACAATGAGCAGTTCTTC. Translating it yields CASTAGPYNEQFF.

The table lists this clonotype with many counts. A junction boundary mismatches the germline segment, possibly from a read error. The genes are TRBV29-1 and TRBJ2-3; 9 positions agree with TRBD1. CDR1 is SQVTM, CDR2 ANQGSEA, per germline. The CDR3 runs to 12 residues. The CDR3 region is CSADRGADTKYF. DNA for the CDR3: TGCAGCGCGGACAGGGGAGCAGATACGAAGTATTTT.

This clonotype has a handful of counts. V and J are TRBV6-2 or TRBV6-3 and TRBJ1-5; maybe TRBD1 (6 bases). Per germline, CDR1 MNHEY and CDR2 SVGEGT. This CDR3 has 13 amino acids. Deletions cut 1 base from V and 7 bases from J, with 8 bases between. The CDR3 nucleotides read TGTGCCAGCAGTTACTACAGGGAGCAGCCCCAGCATTTT. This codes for CASSYYREQPQHF.

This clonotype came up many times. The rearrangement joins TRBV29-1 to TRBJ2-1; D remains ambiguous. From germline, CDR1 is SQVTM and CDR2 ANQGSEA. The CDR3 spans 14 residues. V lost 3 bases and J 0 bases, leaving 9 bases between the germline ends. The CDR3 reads CSVEVPVSYNEQFF. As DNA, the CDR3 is TGCAGCGTTGAGGTCCCTGTCTCCTACAATGAGCAGTTCTTC.

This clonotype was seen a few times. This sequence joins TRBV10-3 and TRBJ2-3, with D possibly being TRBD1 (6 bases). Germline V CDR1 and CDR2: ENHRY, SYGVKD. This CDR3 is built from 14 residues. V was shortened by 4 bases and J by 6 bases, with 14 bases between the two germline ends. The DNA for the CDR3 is TGTGCCATCAGTGGGGACAACGTATCGGATACGCAGTATTTT. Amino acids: CAISGDNVSDTQYF.